These T cell receptor beta chains were read from a single sample in a study of graft-versus-host responses after intestinal transplantation. These receptors' targets are unknown. Some clones are missing from TCRdb's copy, which holds only in-frame ones; the method was immunoSEQ multiplex PCR. The sample shows 40,000 or so clones, roughly 96% of them seen only once. Source: unstimulated CD8+ T cells sorted from spleen or lymph node cells, taken before transplant. These TCRs come from a human donor who was the organ donor for an intestinal transplant. Both conserved end residues are part of each CDR3. A D gene is named only where the DNA matches it firmly. Only part of the rows carry a size: once, few, many, or a class if the clone is expanded.

v_gene	d_gene	len	j_gene	abundance	CDR3aa	CDR3nt
TRBV5-5	TRBD2	16	TRBJ2-1	NA	CASSSYRGGVNNEQFF	TGTGCCAGCAGCTCCTACCGGGGGGGGGTGAACAATGAGCAGTTCTTC
TRBV28	NA	12	TRBJ1-2	NA	CASRQGNYGYTF	TGTGCCAGCAGACAGGGTAACTATGGCTACACCTTC
TRBV4-2	NA	17	TRBJ2-5	NA	CASSAEVAWGGRETQYF	TGTGCCAGCAGCGCAGAAGTCGCTTGGGGGGGCCGGGAGACCCAGTACTTC
TRBV4-2	NA	16	TRBJ2-2	NA	CASSQTTGKATGELFF	TGTGCCAGCAGCCAAACGACAGGAAAGGCCACCGGGGAGCTGTTTTTT
TRBV6-6	NA	16	TRBJ2-3	NA	CASSHRAEPPTDTQYF	TGTGCCAGCAGCCACAGAGCCGAGCCCCCCACAGATACGCAGTATTTT
TRBV4-1	NA	15	TRBJ1-1	NA	CASSQWPGVSAEAFF	TGCGCCAGCAGCCAATGGCCAGGGGTCAGTGCTGAAGCTTTCTTT
TRBV10-1	TRBD2	18	TRBJ2-3	NA	CASSESSGGPLHTDTQYF	TGCGCCAGCAGCGAATCTAGCGGGGGGCCCCTGCACACAGATACGCAGTATTTT
TRBV2	NA	15	TRBJ2-7	once	CASRGWGTKHYEQYF	TGTGCCAGCAGAGGATGGGGGACAAAACACTACGAGCAGTACTTC
TRBV29-1	NA	16	TRBJ1-1	NA	CSVPGPTTYMNTEAFF	TGCAGCGTCCCGGGACCGACAACCTATATGAACACTGAAGCTTTCTTT
TRBV9	TRBD2	14	TRBJ2-7	NA	CASSTGTSPYEQYF	TGTGCCAGCAGCACCGGGACTAGTCCCTACGAGCAGTACTTC
TRBV14	TRBD2	15	TRBJ2-1	NA	CASSPGLAEINEQFF	TGTGCCAGCAGCCCGGGACTAGCGGAGATCAATGAGCAGTTCTTC
TRBV6-5	TRBD1	16	TRBJ1-4	once	CASSSGQATSEEKLFF	TGTGCCAGCAGTTCGGGACAGGCGACCTCGGAGGAAAAACTGTTTTTT
TRBV7-9	TRBD2	16	TRBJ2-5	NA	CASSLVRGDRQETQYF	TGTGCCAGCAGCTTAGTGCGGGGGGACCGCCAAGAGACCCAGTACTTC
TRBV28	NA	15	TRBJ2-1	NA	CASSRLGGGLYEQFF	TGTGCCAGCAGTAGGTTAGGGGGGGGTCTATATGAGCAGTTCTTC
TRBV7-9	NA	11	TRBJ2-1	NA	CASSSGHRQFF	TGTGCCAGCAGCTCGGGACACCGGCAGTTCTTC
TRBV4-1	TRBD2	15	TRBJ2-1	NA	CASSQIAGGLNEQFF	TGCGCCAGCAGCCAAATAGCGGGGGGCTTGAATGAGCAGTTCTTC
TRBV19	TRBD1	15	TRBJ1-1	NA	CASSITGTGNTEAFF	TGTGCCAGTAGTATTACCGGGACAGGTAACACTGAAGCTTTCTTT
TRBV6-1	NA	19	TRBJ2-3	once	CASSEYYGQSDYFTDTQYF	TGTGCCAGCAGTGAATATTATGGGCAGTCGGATTACTTCACAGATACGCAGTATTTT